The 20 T cell receptor beta chains given below trace back to one sample, sequenced in a study of cytotoxic CD8 clonotypes in ibrutinib-treated CLL. This table comes from immunoSEQ multiplex PCR, and its TCRdb copy is limited to in-frame clones, with some not included. The sample lists about 140,000 clones, 70% to 90% seen once, with roughly 7.6% in the top ten. The input for sequencing was PBMCs, taken after 36 months of ibrutinib treatment. These receptors were obtained from a human donor with chronic lymphocytic leukemia.

This chain connects TRBV27 to TRBJ1-5; D is unclear. Germline CDR1 reads MNHEY; CDR2 reads SMNVEV (reference sequence). With 3 bases removed from V and 1 base from J, the gap between germline ends came to 7 bases. The CDR3 loop spans 14 amino acids. CDR3 loop: CASSFSDSNQPQHF. CDR3 in DNA: TGTGCCAGCAGTTTTTCTGACAGCAATCAGCCCCAGCATTTT.

This clone was detected only a few times. The V gene is TRBV15, the J gene TRBJ1-4; 10 bases map to TRBD1. Germline V CDR1 and CDR2: LNHNV, YYDKDF (reference sequence). The CDR3 length is 14 residues. J was trimmed by 7 bases and V by 5 bases; bases with no gene match: 4. The CDR3 DNA reads TGTGCCACCAGCCCGGGACAGGGGTCTGAAAAACTGTTTTTT. This translates into CATSPGQGSEKLFF.

This clone was seen a single time. The chain has TRBV4-1 and TRBJ2-7, with D tentatively TRBD1 or TRBD2 (5 bases each). The germline V and J ends were trimmed by 0 bases and 6 bases, with 12 bases remaining between them. CDR1 and CDR2 from the germline V gene are MGHRA and YSYEKL. The CDR3 is 14 residues long. For the CDR3, the DNA is TGCGCCAGCAGCCAAGATATCAGGGCGGGCGAGCAGTACTTC. Translating it yields CASSQDIRAGEQYF.

CDR3 nucleotides: TGTGCCAGCAGCGCGGAGGTAGGACGGAGAACCTACGAGCAGTACTTC. This sequence encodes CASSAEVGRRTYEQYF. The chain carries TRBV9 and TRBJ2-7, with D maybe TRBD2 (5 bases). This CDR3 spans 16 amino acids. The V end was cut by 3 bases, the J end by 2 bases, with 18 bases between. Germline CDR1 and CDR2: SGDLS and YYNGEE.

V usage is TRBV7-6 and J usage is TRBJ2-1; 16 bases match TRBD2. Unmatched junction bases numbered 7, after V lost 5 bases and J lost 0 bases. From germline, CDR1 is SGHVS and CDR2 FNYEAQ. CDR3 length: 19 residues. CDR3 DNA sequence: TGTGCCAGCAGCCAGAGGGGGACTAGCGGGAGGGCCTCCTACAATGAGCAGTTCTTC. Its protein is CASSQRGTSGRASYNEQFF.

V and J are TRBV7-9 and TRBJ2-3; D is uncertain. The CDR3 is 13 amino acids. The V end was cut by 2 bases, the J end by 6 bases, with 9 bases between. Germline V gene data show CDR1 as SEHNR and CDR2 as FQNEAQ (reference sequence). The CDR3 loop is CASSLSTPDTQYF. DNA of the CDR3: TGTGCCAGCAGCTTAAGTACCCCCGATACGCAGTATTTT.

V and J are TRBV19 and TRBJ2-5; either TRBD1 or TRBD2 may supply D (6 bases each). Per germline, CDR1 LNHDA and CDR2 SQIVND (reference sequence). This CDR3 spans 16 amino acids. V was shortened by 1 base and J by 2 bases, with 14 bases between the two germline ends. The CDR3 DNA sequence: TGTGCCAGTAGTATAGGACTAGGAGGGGGTCAAGAGACCCAGTACTTC. Its protein is CASSIGLGGGQETQYF.

V and J are TRBV15 and TRBJ1-4, with D unresolved. Germline V gene lookup returns CDR1 LNHNV and CDR2 YYDKDF (reference sequence). This CDR3 is 15 amino acids long. Trimming shortened V by 0 bases and J by 10 bases, and 15 bases separated the two germline ends. The CDR3 sequence: CATSRDLEGGGKLFF. CDR3 nucleotide sequence: TGTGCCACCAGCAGAGATCTCGAAGGAGGCGGAAAACTGTTTTTT.

The chain recombines TRBV6-1 with TRBJ2-7, with D perhaps TRBD1 or TRBD2 (5 bases each). The CDR3 is 15 amino acids. V was trimmed by 5 bases and J by 3 bases, leaving 17 bases between them. CDR1 MNHNS and CDR2 SASEGT come from the germline V gene. In nucleotides, the CDR3 is TGTGCCAGCAGTCCCGACGGGGCAGAAAACTACGAGCAGTACTTC. Protein sequence: CASSPDGAENYEQYF.

The chain couples TRBV30 to TRBJ1-2, with 7 bases identical to TRBD1. The V gene end was trimmed by 5 bases and the J gene end by 4 bases; junction bases not matched to a gene: 7. The CDR3 is 13 residues long. Germline V gene data show CDR1 as GTSNPN and CDR2 as SVGIG (reference sequence). The CDR3 nucleotides are TGTGCCTGGGACAGGGCTTTCTTCTATGGCTACACCTTC. It is translated as CAWDRAFFYGYTF.

The chain recombines TRBV28 with TRBJ2-5; D remains ambiguous. Germline CDR1 reads MDHEN; CDR2 reads SYDVKM. CDR3 length equals 15 residues. Trimming removed 3 bases at V and 3 bases at J, with 14 bases between. This CDR3 is CASSFVGRQKETQYF. In DNA, the CDR3 is TGTGCCAGCAGTTTTGTCGGCAGACAAAAAGAGACCCAGTACTTC.

This chain joins TRBV4-1 and TRBJ2-3; either TRBD1 or TRBD2 may supply D (5 bases each). This CDR3 is built from 15 residues. V dropped 4 bases and J dropped 2 bases, with 13 bases sitting between them. Germline V gives CDR1 MGHRA, CDR2 YSYEKL. CDR3 in DNA: TGCGCCAGCAGCCTCGGGGACGGACCCACAGATACGCAGTATTTT. Translated, it gives CASSLGDGPTDTQYF.

This chain uses TRBV19 with TRBJ1-5; TRBD1 is a possible D gene (6 bases). CDR3 length equals 15 residues. CDR1 is LNHDA and CDR2 is SQIVND in the germline V gene (reference sequence). Trimming took 5 bases from V and 2 from J, leaving 13 bases between them. CDR3 in DNA: TGTGCCAGTAGTCCCACAGGGAACGGCAATCAGCCCCAGCATTTT. Translating it yields CASSPTGNGNQPQHF. Filled out from reference TRBV19 and TRBJ1-5, the complete variable domain reads DGGITQSPKYLFRKEGQNVTLSCEQNLNHDAMYWYRQDPGQGLRLIYYSQIVNDFQKGDIAEGYSVSREKKESFPLTVTSAQKNPTAFYLCASSPTGNGNQPQHFGDGTRLSIL.

In DNA form, the CDR3 reads TGTGCCAGCACCGGACCGGGACCCCGCCCCGATGAGCAGTTCTTC. Residues: CASTGPGPRPDEQFF. The gene calls are TRBV6-5 and TRBJ2-1; D may match TRBD1 or TRBD2 (5 bases each). V was shortened by 7 bases and J by 8 bases, with 21 bases between the two germline ends. Germline CDR1 and CDR2: MNHEY and SVGAGI. The CDR3 runs 15 residues.

J is TRBJ1-2 and V is TRBV29-1; tentatively, D is TRBD1 (6 bases). The V gene lost 3 bases and the J gene lost 3 bases, with 11 bases spanning the gap. Germline assignment: CDR1 SQVTM and CDR2 ANQGSEA. The CDR3 consists of 13 residues. As DNA, the CDR3 is TGCAGCGTTGAGTCACAGGGACACTATGGCTACACCTTC. It yields the protein CSVESQGHYGYTF.

In this sample, this clone turned up a few times. V gene TRBV27 combines with J gene TRBJ1-1; D not resolved. The CDR3 contains 12 residues. Germline V gives CDR1 MNHEY, CDR2 SMNVEV (reference sequence). The V end lost 3 bases, the J end lost 11 bases, and 13 bases lay between the germline ends. Here the CDR3 reads CASSFGEGRAFF. For the CDR3, the DNA is TGTGCCAGCAGTTTCGGGGAAGGGAGGGCTTTCTTT.

The V gene is TRBV6-1, the J gene TRBJ1-5, with 10 bases identical to TRBD1. This CDR3 spans 14 amino acids. The junction had 2 bases not matched to a gene; V was cut back by 4 bases and J by 5 bases. From germline, CDR1 is MNHNS and CDR2 SASEGT. The CDR3 DNA reads TGTGCCAGCAGTGGACAGGGGGCTGATCAGCCCCAGCATTTT. Translation: CASSGQGADQPQHF.

V usage is TRBV28 and J usage is TRBJ1-6, with D perhaps matching TRBD1 (5 bases). The CDR3 contains 16 residues. Germline V CDR1 and CDR2: MDHEN, SYDVKM. Trimming stripped 3 bases from V and 7 bases from J, with 16 bases between. The CDR3 reads CASSLTVSETNSPLHF. The CDR3 bases are TGTGCCAGCAGTTTGACAGTGTCGGAAACAAATTCACCCCTCCACTTT.

The chain couples TRBV28 to TRBJ1-2, with 10 bases matching TRBD1. Germline V lookup: CDR1 MDHEN, CDR2 SYDVKM. V gave up 0 bases and J gave up 2 bases; unmatched junction bases: 3. This CDR3 comprises 16 residues. CDR3 nucleotide sequence: TGTGCCAGCAGTTTATGGGGGACAGGGGTAAACTATGGCTACACCTTC. Translated: CASSLWGTGVNYGYTF.

The chain has TRBV6-5 and TRBJ2-7, with no clear D. Between the trimmed V and J ends, which lost 1 base and 1 base, there was a span of 8 bases. The CDR3 runs 14 residues. The germline V gene encodes CDR1 MNHEY and CDR2 SVGAGI. The CDR3 nucleotides are TGTGCCAGCAGTTACTATGGCAGATCCTACGAGCAGTACTTC. Protein product: CASSYYGRSYEQYF.